The rows below give T cell receptor beta chains drawn from one sample of a study of cytomegalovirus exposure and HLA in healthy donors. The repertoire was sequenced with immunoSEQ multiplex PCR; TCRdb's copy has only in-frame clones and lacks some. This table has roughly 100,000 clones, roughly four fifths appearing once. Material for sequencing was PBMCs. The origin of the receptors is a female donor in good health and CMV-seronegative. CDR3s include the opening cysteine and the closing phenylalanine or tryptophan. The D gene is left open where the match is weak. The size field is filled for only some rows; it gives once, few, many or a size class.

V	J	D	length	size	CDR3	DNA
TRBV4-1	TRBJ1-5	TRBD1	18	once	CASSQFYIGTGSNQPQHF	TGCGCCAGCAGCCAATTCTACATAGGGACAGGGAGCAATCAGCCCCAGCATTTT
TRBV19	TRBJ1-4	TRBD1	14	once	CASSHTGGEEKLFF	TGTGCCAGTAGTCATACAGGGGGCGAGGAAAAACTGTTTTTT
TRBV5-5	TRBJ1-2	-	13	-	CASSLLVVDGYTF	TGTGCCAGCAGCTTGCTGGTGGTAGATGGCTACACCTTC
TRBV18	TRBJ1-2	-	14	once	CASSTGRAGGGYTF	TGTGCCAGCTCAACGGGCCGCGCTGGGGGGGGCTACACCTTC
TRBV7-3	TRBJ2-3	-	17	few	CASSPSWEAANANTQYF	TGTGCCAGCAGCCCCTCTTGGGAGGCGGCAAATGCGAATACGCAGTATTTT
TRBV9	TRBJ2-7	TRBD2	17	-	CASSVAGGGPGAYEQYF	TGTGCCAGCAGCGTAGCCGGGGGAGGGCCGGGCGCCTACGAGCAGTACTTC
TRBV5-6	TRBJ2-7	TRBD1	14	-	CASSPGGPPYEQYF	TGTGCCAGCAGCCCAGGGGGACCTCCCTACGAGCAGTACTTC
TRBV5-3	TRBJ1-4	-	16	once	CARSLDSVVRDEKLFF	TGTGCCAGAAGCTTGGATTCGGTGGTCCGGGATGAAAAACTGTTTTTT
TRBV6-6	TRBJ1-2	-	16	-	CASSYSQDIANYGYTF	TGTGCCAGCAGTTACTCGCAGGACATTGCTAACTATGGCTACACCTTC
TRBV9	TRBJ1-1	-	13	-	CASSAQYNTEAFF	TGTGCCAGCAGCGCCCAGTATAACACTGAAGCTTTCTTT
TRBV5-8	TRBJ2-1	TRBD1	18	-	CASSYRGLSKSSYNEQFF	TGTGCCAGCAGCTACAGGGGCCTCTCTAAGAGCTCCTACAATGAGCAGTTCTTC
TRBV7-9	TRBJ1-2	-	15	-	CASSRGNPHNYGYTF	TGTGCCAGCAGCCGCGGAAACCCTCACAACTATGGCTACACCTTC
TRBV10-2	TRBJ1-4	-	15	few	CASRKGDNRGEKLFF	TGCGCCAGCAGAAAAGGGGACAATCGGGGTGAAAAACTGTTTTTT
TRBV15	TRBJ2-5	TRBD1	14	-	CATREQGARETQYF	TGTGCCACCAGGGAACAGGGGGCGCGAGAGACCCAGTACTTC
TRBV4-3	TRBJ2-1	-	14	-	CASSKAGWPGEQFF	TGCGCCAGCAGCAAGGCGGGATGGCCCGGTGAGCAGTTCTTC
TRBV10-3	TRBJ1-1	TRBD1	16	-	CAIRETGTGRNTEAFF	TGTGCCATCCGGGAGACCGGGACAGGGAGGAACACTGAAGCTTTCTTT